These 30 T cell receptor beta chains originate from one sample sequenced in a study of cytomegalovirus exposure and HLA in healthy donors. PCR amplification relied on 60 Vbeta primers (plus 13 Jbeta primers). Clones were read by immunoSEQ multiplex PCR, and TCRdb kept only the in-frame ones, dropping some. The sample consists of some 150,000 clones, roughly 89% of them appearing once. Sequenced material: PBMCs. These receptors all come from a woman aged 25-40 years in good health and CMV-seronegative.

The genes are TRBV7-9 and TRBJ2-2; D gene unclear. CDR1 is SEHNR and CDR2 is FQNEAQ in the germline V gene (reference sequence). Trimming left V 2 bases short and J 4 bases short, with 11 bases between. The length of the CDR3 is 15 residues. The CDR3 DNA follows: TGTGCCAGCAGCTTAAGGCTCTCGGGCACCGGGGAGCTGTTTTTT. Translating it yields CASSLRLSGTGELFF.

The sample holds a few counts of this clone. This chain joins TRBV6-4 and TRBJ2-3; D may be TRBD1 (5 bases). CDR1 MRHNA and CDR2 SNTAGT come from the germline V gene. The CDR3 extends over 15 amino acids. Between the trimmed V and J ends, which lost 0 bases and 4 bases, there was a span of 11 bases. The CDR3 loop reads CASSDSAGSADTQYF. CDR3 coding DNA: TGTGCCAGCAGTGACTCGGCAGGGTCCGCAGATACGCAGTATTTT.

The chain employs TRBV15 and TRBJ2-5, with 12 bases identical to TRBD1. CDR3 length: 16 amino acids. V was clipped by 3 bases and J by 5 bases; unmatched bases: 7. Germline loops: CDR1 LNHNV, CDR2 YYDKDF (reference sequence). The CDR3 reads CATSREGQGAWETQYF. CDR3 sequence (DNA): TGTGCCACCAGCAGGGAGGGACAGGGGGCATGGGAGACCCAGTACTTC.

The CDR3 reads CASSSAGQGAWETQYF. The DNA for the CDR3 is TGTGCCAGCAGCTCCGCCGGACAAGGGGCTTGGGAGACCCAGTACTTC. The chain couples TRBV7-9 to TRBJ2-5; maybe TRBD1 (5 bases). CDR3 size: 16 residues. V gave up 4 bases and J gave up 5 bases, with 20 bases separating them. Per the germline V gene, CDR1 is SEHNR and CDR2 is FQNEAQ (reference sequence). The complete variable domain, with remaining parts taken from reference TRBV7-9 and TRBJ2-5, reads DTGVSQNPRHKITKRGQNVTFRCDPISEHNRLYWYRQTLGQGPEFLTYFQNEAQLEKSRLLSDRFSAERPKGSFSTLEIQRTEQGDSAMYLCASSSAGQGAWETQYFGPGTRLLVL.

This CDR3 reads CASTPLKNTEAFF. DNA of the CDR3: TGTGCCAGCACCCCCCTTAAGAACACTGAAGCTTTCTTT. The V and J genes are TRBV6-6 and TRBJ1-1, with unresolved D. CDR1 and CDR2 from the germline V gene are MNHNY and SVGAGI (reference sequence). The CDR3 consists of 13 residues. V lost 7 bases to trimming and J lost 1 base, with 10 bases between them.

For the CDR3, the DNA is TGTGCCATCACCGACAGGGGGCGAGAAGCTTTCTTT. Protein: CAITDRGREAFF. The chain couples TRBV10-3 to TRBJ1-1, with 10 positions matching TRBD1. Germline lookup yields CDR1 ENHRY and CDR2 SYGVKD. With 7 bases clipped from V and 8 bases from J, the junction kept 4 bases outside the gene matches. There are 12 residues in the CDR3.

This sequence joins TRBV28 and TRBJ1-4, with 12 bases matching TRBD1. This CDR3 is built from 18 residues. CDR1 and CDR2 from the germline V gene are MDHEN and SYDVKM. With V trimmed by 3 bases and J by 6 bases, 11 bases remained unmatched. CDR3 protein: CASSFWGQGQGADEKLFF. CDR3 nucleotides: TGTGCCAGCAGTTTTTGGGGGCAGGGACAGGGGGCTGATGAAAAACTGTTTTTT. Full variable domain (rest looked up from reference TRBV28 and TRBJ1-4): DVKVTQSSRYLVKRTGEKVFLECVQDMDHENMFWYRQDPGLGLRLIYFSYDVKMKEKGDIPEGYSVSREKKERFSLILESASTNQTSMYLCASSFWGQGQGADEKLFFGSGTQLSVL.

The chain carries TRBV7-2 and TRBJ2-7; 7 nucleotides line up with TRBD2. Germline trimming cut 4 bases from V and 2 bases from J; bases unmatched to any gene: 2. The CDR3 contains 13 residues. The germline gives CDR1 SGHTA, CDR2 FQGNSA. CDR3 nucleotides: TGTGCCAGCAGCTGGGGGGGGGCCTACGAGCAGTACTTC. Protein product: CASSWGGAYEQYF.

This clone was counted a few times. V is TRBV29-1 and J is TRBJ2-3, with 8 bases aligning to TRBD2. CDR1 is SQVTM and CDR2 is ANQGSEA in the germline V gene. The length of the CDR3 is 15 residues. Trimming took 6 bases from V and 5 from J; bases not matched to a gene: 13. This CDR3 is CSVDPSGGNGDTQYF. CDR3 nucleotides: TGCAGCGTAGACCCCAGCGGGGGTAACGGAGATACGCAGTATTTT.

The gene calls are TRBV15 and TRBJ1-6; D unresolved. CDR1 and CDR2 (germline): LNHNV, YYDKDF (reference sequence). V lost 7 bases and J 7 bases, leaving 14 bases between the germline ends. The CDR3 runs 14 residues. As DNA, the CDR3 is TGTGCCACCATTGAGGCAGTGGAAAATTCACCCCTCCACTTT. It yields the protein CATIEAVENSPLHF.

This clone was observed many times. The chain recombines TRBV2 with TRBJ2-7; TRBD2 agrees at 7 bases. The V and J ends lost 8 bases and 1 base, in that order; junction bases with no gene match: 5. CDR3 length: 13 amino acids. Per the germline V gene, CDR1 is SNHLY and CDR2 is FYNNEI. Here the CDR3 DNA reads TGTGCCAGCCTACGCGGGGGATCCTACGAGCAGTACTTC. It encodes CASLRGGSYEQYF.

The chain uses TRBV20-1 and TRBJ1-2; D uncertain. Trimming removed 3 bases from V and 14 bases from J, with 16 bases in between. The CDR3 extends over 11 amino acids. Germline loops: CDR1 DFQATT, CDR2 SNEGSKA (reference sequence). CDR3 sequence (DNA): TGCAGTGCTAGTCAAGACTCCCTCCAAACCTTC. Its protein is CSASQDSLQTF.

The chain has TRBV10-3 and TRBJ1-4; 8 nucleotides align to TRBD1. The CDR3 is 17 residues long. V gave up 3 bases and J gave up 0 bases; unmatched junction bases: 6. Germline V gene data show CDR1 as ENHRY and CDR2 as SYGVKD. CDR3 DNA sequence: TGTGCCATCAGTGACTCAGACAGGGGTTCAACTAATGAAAAACTGTTTTTT. Amino acids: CAISDSDRGSTNEKLFF.

V usage is TRBV4-3 and J usage is TRBJ2-7; 9 nucleotides align to TRBD2. V shed 0 bases, J shed 1 base, and the junction held 7 bases outside the gene matches. This CDR3 comprises 17 residues. The germline V gene encodes CDR1 LGHNA and CDR2 YSLEER. As DNA, the CDR3 is TGCGCCAGCAGCCAAGAGACGGTGCGGGGGGGTTCCTACGAGCAGTACTTC. Protein: CASSQETVRGGSYEQYF.

This clone appeared once. V is TRBV5-6 and J is TRBJ2-7; no clear D. The CDR3 runs to 11 residues. V was shortened by 3 bases and J by 6 bases, with 7 bases between the two germline ends. CDR1 is SGHDT and CDR2 is YYEEEE in the germline V gene. DNA for the CDR3: TGTGCCAGCAGCTCCGCAGGCGAGCAGTACTTC. Translation: CASSSAGEQYF.

The genes are TRBV7-2 and TRBJ2-4; D is perhaps TRBD1 (5 bases). CDR1 and CDR2 from the germline V gene are SGHTA and FQGNSA. V was trimmed by 5 bases and J by 7 bases, leaving 15 bases between them. The length of the CDR3 is 14 residues. The CDR3 nucleotides read TGTGCCAGCAGCCCCAGTGGGGCAGGGAACATTCAGTACTTC. Amino acid sequence: CASSPSGAGNIQYF.

The chain joins TRBV5-5 to TRBJ1-2; possible D gene TRBD1, 6 bases. Trimming cost V 0 bases and J 2 bases, with 8 bases left between them. Germline V gives CDR1 SGHKS, CDR2 YYEKEE (reference sequence). This CDR3 spans 14 amino acids. The CDR3 spells CASSLAGANYGYTF. CDR3 DNA sequence: TGTGCCAGCAGCTTGGCAGGGGCCAACTATGGCTACACCTTC.

The chain links TRBV30 to TRBJ1-3; 10 bases agree with TRBD1. Germline V gives CDR1 GTSNPN, CDR2 SVGIG (reference sequence). Trimming at V came to 5 bases and at J to 0 bases, leaving 13 bases not matched to a gene. The CDR3 extends over 18 amino acids. For the CDR3, the DNA is TGTGCCTGGGCCCGGACAGGGGGTCCCCGATTCTCTGGAAACACCATATATTTT. Encoded protein: CAWARTGGPRFSGNTIYF.

This sequence joins TRBV11-3 and TRBJ2-1, with TRBD2 matching 9 bases. This CDR3 is 15 amino acids long. Germline CDR1 is SGHNT and CDR2 is YENEEA. The V and J ends lost 5 bases and 7 bases, in that order; junction bases with no gene match: 9. DNA for the CDR3: TGTGCCAGCAGCCTTAGCGGGAGTCAGTTTAATGAGCAGTTCTTC. It is translated as CASSLSGSQFNEQFF.

The V and J genes are TRBV4-2 and TRBJ2-4; D may be TRBD2 (6 bases). Germline CDR1 reads LGHNA; CDR2 reads YNFKEQ. This CDR3 spans 17 amino acids. Deletions cut 1 base from V and 0 bases from J, with 13 bases between. CDR3 sequence reads: CASSQAGVGVAKNIQYF. DNA for the CDR3: TGTGCCAGCAGCCAAGCGGGGGTAGGGGTAGCCAAAAACATTCAGTACTTC.

The V and J genes are TRBV4-2 and TRBJ2-7; perhaps TRBD2 as D (6 bases). Germline values: CDR1 LGHNA, CDR2 YNFKEQ. The V end lost 2 bases, the J end lost 2 bases, and 10 bases lay between the germline ends. This CDR3 has 14 amino acids. CDR3: CASSQRRGAYEQYF. For the CDR3, the DNA is TGTGCCAGCAGCCAAAGGCGGGGCGCCTACGAGCAGTACTTC.

In DNA form, the CDR3 reads TGTGCCTGGAGTCCGAACAGGGCAGATACGCAGTATTTT. Translating it yields CAWSPNRADTQYF. This chain links TRBV30 with TRBJ2-3, with D perhaps matching TRBD1 (6 bases). The CDR3 is made up of 13 amino acids. Germline CDR1 and CDR2: GTSNPN and SVGIG (reference sequence). V gave up 2 bases and J gave up 4 bases, with 10 bases separating them. The full variable domain, in which reference TRBV30 and TRBJ2-3 provide the parts outside the CDR3, is SQTIHQWPATLVQPVGSPLSLECTVEGTSNPNLYWYRQAAGRGLQLLFYSVGIGQISSEVPQNLSASRPQDRQFILSSKKLLLSDSGFYLCAWSPNRADTQYFGPGTRLTVL.

The chain combines TRBV28 with TRBJ2-7; 8 nucleotides agree with TRBD1. The V gene's germline CDR1 is MDHEN and CDR2 SYDVKM. V was pared by 6 bases and J by 5 bases, with 3 bases of the junction left unmatched. The CDR3 totals 12 residues. As DNA, the CDR3 is TGTGCCAGCAGACAGGGGGAGAACGAGCAGTACTTC. Translated, it gives CASRQGENEQYF.

The rearrangement links TRBV5-6 to TRBJ2-5; TRBD2 might be the D (5 bases). The CDR3 is 15 residues long. V lost 6 bases and J lost 2, with 17 bases in between. Germline V gene lookup returns CDR1 SGHDT and CDR2 YYEEEE. CDR3 amino acids: CASNQKDWYQETQYF. CDR3 nucleotide sequence: TGTGCCAGCAACCAAAAGGACTGGTATCAAGAGACCCAGTACTTC. The full variable domain, rest sourced from reference TRBV5-6 and TRBJ2-5, is DAGVTQSPTHLIKTRGQQVTLRCSPKSGHDTVSWYQQALGQGPQFIFQYYEEEERQRGNFPDRFSGHQFPNYSSELNVNALLLGDSALYLCASNQKDWYQETQYFGPGTRLLVL.

V usage is TRBV2 and J usage is TRBJ2-5; a weak D match, TRBD2 (5 bases). V was trimmed by 8 bases and J by 5 bases, leaving 9 bases between them. The CDR3 totals 11 residues. Germline CDR1 reads SNHLY; CDR2 reads FYNNEI. For the CDR3, the DNA is TGTGCCAGCCGGACTGGGGAGACCCAGTACTTC. Its translation is CASRTGETQYF.

The genes are TRBV6-5 and TRBJ2-7; D unresolved. Trimming removed 0 bases from V and 3 bases from J, with 9 bases in between. The CDR3 runs to 14 residues. The V gene's germline CDR1 is MNHEY and CDR2 SVGAGI. Here the CDR3 reads CASSYSVPNYEQYF. The CDR3, as DNA: TGTGCCAGCAGTTACTCGGTCCCTAACTACGAGCAGTACTTC.

This clone was observed a few times. The CDR3 DNA follows: TGTGCCAGCAGCTTGATTGGGGGGGGTTACGAGCAGTTCTTC. Amino acids: CASSLIGGGYEQFF. The chain recombines TRBV5-8 with TRBJ2-1; TRBD2 agrees at 7 bases. The junction had 8 bases not matched to a gene; V was cut back by 1 base and J by 10 bases. Looked up from germline, CDR1 is SGHTS and CDR2 is YDEGEE. This CDR3 spans 14 amino acids.

J is TRBJ1-2 and V is TRBV6-1; D ambiguous. CDR3 length: 14 residues. V lost 4 bases and J lost 0, with 9 bases in between. Germline CDR1 is MNHNS and CDR2 is SASEGT. The CDR3 spells CASSGQIANYGYTF. In nucleotides, the CDR3 is TGTGCCAGCAGTGGCCAGATTGCTAACTATGGCTACACCTTC.

V is TRBV19 and J is TRBJ1-2; no reliable D call. Per the germline V gene, CDR1 is LNHDA and CDR2 is SQIVND (reference sequence). The CDR3 has 14 residues. V lost 2 bases to trimming and J lost 4 bases, with 11 bases between them. CDR3 sequence: CASSILRGPYGYTF. The DNA of the CDR3 is TGTGCCAGTAGTATATTGCGGGGTCCCTATGGCTACACCTTC.

On this clone itself: This sample includes further DNA sequences coding for the same CDR3. This chain links TRBV28 with TRBJ1-2; D is ambiguous. The CDR3 sequence is 12 residues long. V was clipped by 4 bases and J by 2 bases, with 5 bases between them. The V gene's germline CDR1 is MDHEN and CDR2 SYDVKM. The CDR3 region has the DNA TGTGCCAGCAGTTATAGCAACTATGGCTACACCTTC. Translated, it gives CASSYSNYGYTF.